This TCR beta chain was obtained from a study of cytomegalovirus exposure and HLA in healthy donors. Primers: 60 Vbeta forward and 13 Jbeta reverse. TCRdb's copy holds only in-frame clones and misses some; the assay was immunoSEQ multiplex PCR. The table records around 160,000 clones, 75% to 85% of them present only once. Unmatched junction bases numbered 4, after V lost 4 bases and J lost 7 bases. Germline V CDR1 and CDR2: LNHNV, YYDKDF (reference sequence). The length of the CDR3 is 14 residues. The source is a male donor in good health and CMV-seropositive. The chain uses TRBV15 and TRBJ1-6, with 7 bases aligning to TRBD1. Sequencing input: PBMCs. As DNA, the CDR3 is TGTGCCACCAGCACCGGGACAGACAATTCACCCCTCCACTTT. Translation gives CATSTGTDNSPLHF.